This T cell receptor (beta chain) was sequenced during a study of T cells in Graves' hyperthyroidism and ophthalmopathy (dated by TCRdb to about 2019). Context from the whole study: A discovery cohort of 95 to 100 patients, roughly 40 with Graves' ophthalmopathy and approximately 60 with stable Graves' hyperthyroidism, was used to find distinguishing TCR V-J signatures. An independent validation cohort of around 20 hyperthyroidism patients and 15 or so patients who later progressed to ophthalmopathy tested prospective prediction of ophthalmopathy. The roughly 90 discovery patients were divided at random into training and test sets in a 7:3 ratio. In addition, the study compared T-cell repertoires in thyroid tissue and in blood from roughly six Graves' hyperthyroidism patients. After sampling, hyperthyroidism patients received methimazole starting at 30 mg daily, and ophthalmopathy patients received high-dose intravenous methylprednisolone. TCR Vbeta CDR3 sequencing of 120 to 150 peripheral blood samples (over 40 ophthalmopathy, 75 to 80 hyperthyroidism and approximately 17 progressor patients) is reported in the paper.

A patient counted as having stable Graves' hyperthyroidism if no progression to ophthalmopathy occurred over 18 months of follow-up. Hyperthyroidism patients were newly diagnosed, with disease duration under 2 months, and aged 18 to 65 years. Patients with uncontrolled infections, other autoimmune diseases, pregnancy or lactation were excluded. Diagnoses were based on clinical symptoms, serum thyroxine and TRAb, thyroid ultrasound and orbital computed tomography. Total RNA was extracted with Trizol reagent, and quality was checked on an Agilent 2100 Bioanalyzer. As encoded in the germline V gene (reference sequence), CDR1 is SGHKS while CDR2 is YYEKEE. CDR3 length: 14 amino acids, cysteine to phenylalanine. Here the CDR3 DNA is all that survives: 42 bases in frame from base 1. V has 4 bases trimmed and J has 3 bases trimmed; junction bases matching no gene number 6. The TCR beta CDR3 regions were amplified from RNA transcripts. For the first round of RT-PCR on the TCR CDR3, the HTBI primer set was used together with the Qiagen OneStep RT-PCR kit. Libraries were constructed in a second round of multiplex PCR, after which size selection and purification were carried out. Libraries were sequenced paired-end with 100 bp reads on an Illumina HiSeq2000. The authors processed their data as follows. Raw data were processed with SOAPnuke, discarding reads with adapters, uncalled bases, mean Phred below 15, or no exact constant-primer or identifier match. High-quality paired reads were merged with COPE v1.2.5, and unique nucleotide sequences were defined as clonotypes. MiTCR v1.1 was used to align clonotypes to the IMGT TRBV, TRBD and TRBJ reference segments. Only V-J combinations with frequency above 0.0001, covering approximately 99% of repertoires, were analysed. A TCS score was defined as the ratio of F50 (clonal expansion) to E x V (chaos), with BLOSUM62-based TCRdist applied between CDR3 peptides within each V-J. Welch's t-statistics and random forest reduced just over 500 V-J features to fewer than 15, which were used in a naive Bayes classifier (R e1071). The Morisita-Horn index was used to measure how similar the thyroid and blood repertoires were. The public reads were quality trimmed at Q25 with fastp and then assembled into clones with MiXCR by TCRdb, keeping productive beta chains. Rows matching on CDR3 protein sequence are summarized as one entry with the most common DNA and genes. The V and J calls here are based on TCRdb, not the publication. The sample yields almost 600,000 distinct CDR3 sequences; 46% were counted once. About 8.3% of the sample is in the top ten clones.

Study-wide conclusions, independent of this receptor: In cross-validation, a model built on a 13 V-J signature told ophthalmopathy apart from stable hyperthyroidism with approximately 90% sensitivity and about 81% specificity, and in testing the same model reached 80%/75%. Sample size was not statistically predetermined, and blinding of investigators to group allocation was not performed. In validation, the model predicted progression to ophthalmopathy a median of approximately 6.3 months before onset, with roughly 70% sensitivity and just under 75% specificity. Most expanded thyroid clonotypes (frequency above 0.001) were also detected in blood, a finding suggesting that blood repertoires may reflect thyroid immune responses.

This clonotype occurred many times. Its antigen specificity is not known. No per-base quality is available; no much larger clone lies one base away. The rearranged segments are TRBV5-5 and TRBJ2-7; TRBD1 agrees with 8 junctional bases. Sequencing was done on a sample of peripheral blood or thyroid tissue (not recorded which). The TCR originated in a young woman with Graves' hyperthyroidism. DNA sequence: TGTGCCAGCAGCGTGACAGGGGACCACTACGAGCAGTACTTC. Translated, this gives CASSVTGDHYEQYF.